Here is one T cell receptor (beta chain) with its context. This specimen belongs to a study of blood T cell repertoires in COVID-19. Study-level background: Sites in the United States, Italy and Spain provided acute and convalescent COVID-19 samples.

Under the authors' procedure: Researchers report that nucleated cell counts were estimated from reference gene primer amplification. Repertoires were generated with immunoSEQ multiplex PCR, while TCRdb's copy carries only in-frame clones and drops some. The DNA gave D and trimming, while V, J and clone size come from that table. Here the sample spans fewer than 300,000 clones, 80% to 90% being singletons. The V gene's germline CDR1 is MGHRA and CDR2 YSYEKL. The CDR3 is 15 residues long. With 5 bases clipped from V and 7 bases from J, the junction kept 8 bases outside the gene matches. This clonotype was obtained from a man in his thirties or forties with acute or convalescent COVID-19. The gene calls are TRBV4-1 and TRBJ2-1; the match to TRBD1 covers 10 bases. The sequenced sample was peripheral blood. The CDR3 here is CASSGAGTGVNEQFF. In DNA form, the CDR3 reads TGCGCCAGCAGCGGCGCCGGGACAGGGGTTAATGAGCAGTTCTTC.